This is a list of T cell receptor beta chains from one sample in a study of shared clonotypes between healthy human individuals. This table comes from immunoSEQ multiplex PCR, and its TCRdb copy is limited to in-frame clones, with some not included. Of 780,000 or so clones in the sample, roughly two thirds were seen once. The sample was memory CD4+ T cells sorted from blood. These receptors originate from a woman aged 30 to 39 in good health. The CDR3 runs from the conserved cysteine through the conserved F or W. A D gene is named only where the DNA matches it firmly. Clone size is given for some rows only: seen once, a few or many times, or a class if the clone is expanded.

abundance	j_gene	d_gene	v_gene	CDR3aa	CDR3nt
-	TRBJ1-4	TRBD1	TRBV5-4	CASSQDRGNEKLFF	TGTGCCAGCAGCCAGGACAGGGGCAATGAAAAACTGTTTTTT
many	TRBJ1-5	-	TRBV19	CASSYSNQPQHF	TGTGCCAGTAGTTATAGCAATCAGCCCCAGCATTTT
-	TRBJ1-2	-	TRBV6-1	CASRSGGQLYGYTF	TGTGCCAGCAGGAGTGGAGGGCAGCTCTATGGCTACACCTTC
-	TRBJ1-5	TRBD1	TRBV6-6	CASSYGQANQPQHF	TGTGCCAGCAGTTACGGACAGGCCAATCAGCCCCAGCATTTT
many	TRBJ2-3	TRBD2	TRBV19	CATSQLAGAADTQYF	TGTGCCACTTCCCAACTAGCGGGAGCTGCAGATACGCAGTATTTT
-	TRBJ2-5	-	TRBV4-2	CASSQDRATETQYF	TGTGCCAGCAGCCAAGATAGGGCAACGGAGACCCAGTACTTC
-	TRBJ2-4	-	TRBV28	CASSLYAYGEAGNIQYF	TGTGCCAGCAGTTTATACGCCTACGGGGAGGCGGGAAACATTCAGTACTTC
-	TRBJ2-7	-	TRBV7-9	CASSAGYRESEQYF	TGTGCCAGCAGCGCGGGCTATAGGGAGAGCGAGCAGTACTTC
few	TRBJ2-1	-	TRBV25-1	CATTLAFVQFF	TGTGCCACCACTCTAGCGTTTGTGCAGTTCTTC
few	TRBJ1-1	-	TRBV5-1	CASSFADTEAFF	TGCGCCAGCAGCTTCGCGGACACTGAAGCTTTCTTT
-	TRBJ2-3	-	TRBV19	CASSRGWEPQGDTQYF	TGTGCCAGTAGTAGGGGTTGGGAACCACAAGGAGATACGCAGTATTTT
once	TRBJ1-3	-	TRBV5-1	CASSDVPTSYSGNTIYF	TGCGCCAGCAGCGACGTCCCTACCTCTTACTCTGGAAACACCATATATTTT
-	TRBJ2-1	-	TRBV5-1	CASSLEPSDNEQFF	TGCGCCAGCAGCTTGGAACCATCCGACAATGAGCAGTTCTTC
-	TRBJ1-5	-	TRBV6-1	CASSVFSGSNQPQHF	TGTGCCAGCAGTGTGTTTTCAGGGTCCAATCAGCCCCAGCATTTT
-	TRBJ1-2	TRBD1	TRBV2	CASTGTGGDGGYTF	TGTGCCAGCACCGGGACAGGGGGCGATGGTGGCTACACCTTC
few	TRBJ2-3	TRBD1	TRBV5-4	CASSRTDRVDTQYF	TGTGCCAGCAGCCGGACGGACAGGGTTGATACGCAGTATTTT
-	TRBJ2-3	TRBD2	TRBV2	CASGLAGLADTQYF	TGTGCCTCCGGGCTAGCGGGATTAGCAGATACGCAGTATTTT
-	TRBJ2-7	-	TRBV7-9	CASSQPDSYEQYF	TGTGCCAGCAGCCAACCTGACAGCTACGAGCAGTACTTC
-	TRBJ1-2	-	TRBV27	CASSLSGPSNYGYTF	TGTGCCAGCAGTTTATCGGGCCCAAGCAACTATGGCTACACCTTC
-	TRBJ2-1	TRBD2	TRBV5-4	CASSPRGGTSGLYNEQFF	TGTGCCAGCAGCCCCAGGGGGGGTACTAGCGGGCTTTACAATGAGCAGTTCTTC
few	TRBJ1-2	-	TRBV2	CASYNPGNLYGYTF	TGTGCCAGCTATAACCCAGGAAACCTCTATGGCTACACCTTC
-	TRBJ2-1	TRBD2	TRBV7-9	CASSSLAGGYNEQFF	TGTGCCAGCAGCTCCCTAGCGGGAGGCTACAATGAGCAGTTCTTC
-	TRBJ1-3	TRBD1	TRBV27	CASSPRTGVHGNTIYF	TGTGCCAGCAGTCCGCGGACAGGGGTCCATGGAAACACCATATATTTT
-	TRBJ1-1	-	TRBV27	CASSGRGNTEAFF	TGTGCCAGCAGCGGCCGGGGGAACACTGAAGCTTTCTTT
-	TRBJ2-6	-	TRBV30	CACMVTSGANVLTF	TGTGCCTGTATGGTGACATCTGGGGCCAACGTCCTGACTTTC
-	TRBJ2-5	-	TRBV30	CAWSVRAHQETQYF	TGTGCCTGGAGTGTACGGGCCCACCAAGAGACCCAGTACTTC
-	TRBJ1-5	-	TRBV5-1	CASSLRNTAHQPQHF	TGCGCCAGCAGCTTGAGGAACACAGCCCATCAGCCCCAGCATTTT
-	TRBJ2-2	-	TRBV7-9	CASSSPGASKLFF	TGTGCCAGCAGCTCCCCGGGGGCCAGTAAGCTGTTTTTT
-	TRBJ2-5	-	TRBV19	CASSIGQGGETQYF	TGTGCCAGTAGTATAGGGCAGGGCGGCGAGACCCAGTACTTC
few	TRBJ1-3	-	TRBV7-8	CASSLDGDSGNTIYF	TGTGCCAGCAGCTTGGACGGAGACTCTGGAAACACCATATATTTT
-	TRBJ2-2	-	TRBV19	CASVTGKAHRGAVF	TGTGCCAGTGTTACAGGGAAAGCACACCGGGGAGCTGTTTTT
-	TRBJ2-2	-	TRBV7-7	CASSLVQTGELFF	TGTGCCAGCAGCTTAGTTCAGACCGGGGAGCTGTTTTTT
-	TRBJ2-1	TRBD2	TRBV27	CASSLWTSGVADEQFF	TGTGCCAGCAGTTTATGGACTAGCGGGGTCGCCGATGAGCAGTTCTTC
-	TRBJ2-7	-	TRBV6-5	CASSPHDSYEQYF	TGTGCCAGCAGTCCCCATGACAGCTACGAGCAGTACTTC
-	TRBJ2-6	TRBD1	TRBV5-1	CASSRRLTGEAGANVLTF	TGCGCCAGCAGCCGGCGTTTGACAGGGGAGGCCGGGGCCAACGTCCTGACTTTC
-	TRBJ2-1	TRBD2	TRBV28	CASSLVSSGRAHNEQFF	TGTGCCAGCAGTTTAGTGTCTAGCGGGAGGGCCCACAATGAGCAGTTCTTC
once	TRBJ1-5	-	TRBV28	CASSFWGHDQPQHF	TGTGCCAGCAGTTTTTGGGGGCACGATCAGCCCCAGCATTTT
-	TRBJ2-6	-	TRBV28	CASSFDGANVLTF	TGTGCCAGCAGTTTTGATGGGGCCAACGTCCTGACTTTC
-	TRBJ2-1	-	TRBV15	CATSRDRVNNEQFF	TGTGCCACCAGCAGAGATCGGGTGAACAATGAGCAGTTCTTC
-	TRBJ2-3	TRBD2	TRBV25-1	CASSDVASGGLGDTQYF	TGTGCCAGCAGTGATGTTGCTAGCGGGGGTTTAGGGGATACGCAGTATTTT
-	TRBJ1-6	-	TRBV5-4	CASRPRGGHNSPLHF	TGTGCCAGCAGACCAAGAGGGGGGCATAATTCACCCCTCCACTTT
-	TRBJ2-1	TRBD2	TRBV5-1	CASSPGLAGGGLRDNEQFF	TGCGCCAGCAGCCCGGGACTAGCGGGAGGGGGCCTCCGGGACAATGAGCAGTTCTTC
-	TRBJ2-2	TRBD1	TRBV11-2	CASGRDRGTGELFF	TGTGCCAGCGGACGGGACAGGGGCACCGGGGAGCTGTTTTTT